What follows describes a single T cell receptor (beta chain). These data come from a study of blood T cell repertoires in COVID-19. Study overall: Collection of acute and convalescent COVID-19 samples took place in the United States, Italy and Spain. PBMCs, B-cell-depleted T cells, or T cells provided the cDNA or gDNA that made up the material.

Authors' processing steps: Nucleated cell counts were estimated from reference gene primer amplification. Profiled with immunoSEQ multiplex PCR; TCRdb holds only in-frame clones, not every one. V, J and clone size reflect that table, while D and trimming were determined from the DNA. The repertoire holds about 160,000 clones, with roughly 85% as singletons. The ends lost 0 bases at V and 7 bases at J; junction bases unmatched: 4. The CDR3 runs 14 residues. Germline lookup yields CDR1 SQVTM and CDR2 ANQGSEA. Sequencing was performed on peripheral blood. V is TRBV29-1 and J is TRBJ2-2, with 8 bases lining up with TRBD1. This TCR derives from a human donor with acute or convalescent COVID-19. The donor label of this sample is uncertain. The CDR3 DNA reads as TGCAGCGTTGAAGAGACAGGGGTGAGCGGGGAGCTGTTTTTT. Its protein is CSVEETGVSGELFF.